A selection of T cell receptor beta chains follows, all from one sample in a study of blood T cell repertoires in COVID-19. The data were produced by immunoSEQ multiplex PCR, yet TCRdb's version contains in-frame clones alone and is incomplete. The sample has more than 300,000 clones; 88% are singletons. Sequencing used PBMCs or T cells enriched from blood (not recorded which). Receptor source: a woman younger than 30 who had recovered from COVID-19. Both conserved end residues are part of each CDR3. A D gene is named only where the DNA matches it firmly. Some rows have no size entry. The others give once, few or many, or a class for an expanded clone.

j_call	clone_size	v_call	d_call	cdr3_aa	cdr3_nt
TRBJ1-2	-	TRBV6-5	TRBD1	CASSRTGGAIGYTF	TGTGCCAGCAGTCGGACAGGGGGAGCCATTGGCTACACCTTC
TRBJ1-6	-	TRBV6-6	-	CASSHDIQEGPYNSPLHF	TGTGCCAGCAGTCACGACATACAGGAGGGGCCCTATAATTCACCCCTCCACTTT
TRBJ2-4	-	TRBV19	TRBD2	CASSHLPGLGGIQYF	TGTGCCAGTAGTCATCTACCGGGACTAGGAGGCATTCAGTACTTC
TRBJ1-5	-	TRBV19	TRBD1	CASSIGTGGRYSNQPQHF	TGTGCCAGTAGTATCGGGACAGGGGGCCGCTATAGCAATCAGCCCCAGCATTTT
TRBJ2-1	many	TRBV19	-	CASSAGGDYNEQFF	TGTGCCAGTAGTGCGGGCGGCGACTACAATGAGCAGTTCTTC
TRBJ2-5	once	TRBV18	-	CASSQIRDYQETQYF	TGTGCCAGCTCACAGATCAGGGACTACCAAGAGACCCAGTACTTC
TRBJ2-7	-	TRBV29-1	TRBD1	CSVEWSGTDDYEQYF	TGCAGCGTTGAATGGAGTGGGACAGACGACTACGAGCAGTACTTC
TRBJ1-1	-	TRBV7-9	-	CASSSRVRGTEAFF	TGTGCCAGCAGCTCCAGGGTCCGTGGCACTGAAGCTTTCTTT
TRBJ2-6	-	TRBV14	TRBD1	CASSRRPGQVAGANVLTF	TGTGCCAGCAGCCGGAGACCGGGACAGGTAGCTGGGGCCAACGTCCTGACTTTC
TRBJ2-2	-	TRBV3-1/TRBV3-2	TRBD2	CASSQVSGGAAGELFF	TGTGCCAGCAGCCAAGTGAGCGGGGGGGCGGCCGGGGAGCTGTTTTTT
TRBJ1-3	-	TRBV10-3	TRBD1	CAIRGQVSGNTIYF	TGTGCCATCAGAGGACAGGTCTCTGGAAACACCATATATTTT
TRBJ2-7	-	TRBV6-5	-	CASSSGAREQYF	TGTGCCAGCAGCTCCGGAGCTCGCGAGCAGTACTTC
TRBJ1-2	-	TRBV3-1/TRBV3-2	-	CASSSAARPNYGYTF	TGTGCCAGCAGCTCGGCGGCGCGGCCCAATTATGGCTACACCTTC
TRBJ1-4	-	TRBV3-1/TRBV3-2	-	CASSQYSSVKLFF	TGTGCCAGCAGCCAATATTCGTCGGTGAAACTGTTTTTT
TRBJ2-6	-	TRBV9	-	CASSVNPSLGNDSGANVLTF	TGTGCCAGCAGCGTCAACCCGTCCCTAGGCAATGACTCTGGGGCCAACGTCCTGACTTTC
TRBJ2-2	-	TRBV6-4	TRBD2	CASSDTGTRRGTGELFF	TGTGCCAGCAGTGACACTGGGACTAGGAGGGGCACCGGGGAGCTGTTTTTT
TRBJ2-2	-	TRBV7-2	TRBD2	CASSPYSGGVNTGELFF	TGTGCCAGCAGCCCCTATTCCGGGGGGGTGAACACCGGGGAGCTGTTTTTT
TRBJ1-3	few	TRBV3-1/TRBV3-2	-	CASSQGYGGNTIYF	TGTGCCAGCAGCCAAGGTTATGGCGGAAACACCATATATTTT
TRBJ2-3	-	TRBV23-1	-	CASSAEVSTDTQYF	TGCGCCAGCAGCGCGGAGGTAAGCACAGATACGCAGTATTTT
TRBJ1-1	once	TRBV28	TRBD1	CASSSDRRNTEAFF	TGTGCCAGCAGTTCGGACAGGAGGAACACTGAAGCTTTCTTT
TRBJ2-1	-	TRBV30	-	CAWSLLDKNEQFF	TGTGCCTGGAGTTTATTAGATAAGAATGAGCAGTTCTTC
TRBJ2-3	-	TRBV3-1/TRBV3-2	TRBD2	CASSKRLAGVPHTDTQYF	TGTGCCAGCAGCAAGCGACTAGCGGGGGTCCCACACACAGATACGCAGTATTTT
TRBJ2-3	-	TRBV5-1	TRBD1	CASSFQGAGTDTQYF	TGCGCCAGCAGCTTTCAGGGGGCCGGCACAGATACGCAGTATTTT
TRBJ2-4	-	TRBV4-2	TRBD1	CASSQGVGTGASSQNIQYF	TGTGCCAGCAGCCAAGGGGTGGGAACAGGGGCCTCCTCCCAAAACATTCAGTACTTC